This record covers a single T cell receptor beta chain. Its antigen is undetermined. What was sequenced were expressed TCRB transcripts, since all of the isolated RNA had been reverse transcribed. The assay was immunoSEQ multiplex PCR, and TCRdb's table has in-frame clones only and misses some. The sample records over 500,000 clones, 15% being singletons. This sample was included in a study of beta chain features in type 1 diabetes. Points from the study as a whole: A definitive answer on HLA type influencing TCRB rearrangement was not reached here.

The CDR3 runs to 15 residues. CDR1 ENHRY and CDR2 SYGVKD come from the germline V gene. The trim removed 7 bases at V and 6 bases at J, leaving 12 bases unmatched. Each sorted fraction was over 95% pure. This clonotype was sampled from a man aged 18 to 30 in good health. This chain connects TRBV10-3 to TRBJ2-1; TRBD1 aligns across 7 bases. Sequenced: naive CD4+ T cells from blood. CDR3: CAITRDRDLSNEQFF. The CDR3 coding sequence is TGTGCCATCACCAGAGACAGGGATTTGAGCAATGAGCAGTTCTTC.